A single sample is the source of the 30 T cell receptor beta chains below, sequenced in a study of blood T cell repertoires in COVID-19. Clones were sequenced by immunoSEQ multiplex PCR, and TCRdb holds only the in-frame ones, with some missing. The repertoire includes fewer than 350,000 clones, approximately 86% of them detected once, and 4.1% sits in the top ten. Sequencing used peripheral blood. Source of these receptors: a woman in her fifties or sixties with active or convalescent COVID-19.

This clone showed up just once. The chain has TRBV4-2 and TRBJ2-1; unclear D gene. This CDR3 has 12 residues. Looked up from germline, CDR1 is LGHNA and CDR2 is YNFKEQ. Trimming cost V 3 bases and J 3 bases, with 3 bases left between them. The CDR3 DNA reads TGTGCCAGCAGCCAGTACTACAATGAGCAGTTCTTC. Amino acid sequence: CASSQYYNEQFF.

The chain uses TRBV4-1 and TRBJ2-2, with D possibly TRBD1 on 6 matching bases. This CDR3 region has 15 residues. Deletions cut 4 bases from V and 8 bases from J, with 17 bases between. Per the germline V gene, CDR1 is MGHRA and CDR2 is YSYEKL. The CDR3 nucleotides read TGCGCCAGCAGCCGTCGGACAGAGCCTGGGGGGGAGCTGTTTTTT. Residues: CASSRRTEPGGELFF.

The V and J genes are TRBV28 and TRBJ1-1; the match to TRBD1 covers 7 bases. The junction had 10 bases not matched to a gene; V was cut back by 7 bases and J by 5 bases. This CDR3 is built from 14 residues. In germline, CDR1 is MDHEN, CDR2 SYDVKM. CDR3 amino acids: CASTYDRVVTEAFF. The CDR3 nucleotides are TGTGCCAGCACCTACGACAGGGTGGTGACTGAAGCTTTCTTT.

The V gene is TRBV5-5, the J gene TRBJ1-4; D remains ambiguous. The germline V and J ends were trimmed by 0 bases and 2 bases, with 8 bases remaining between them. The CDR3 runs 15 residues. Germline CDR1 is SGHKS and CDR2 is YYEKEE (reference sequence). This CDR3 reads CASSLDGRTNEKLFF. DNA for the CDR3: TGTGCCAGCAGCTTGGATGGTCGGACTAATGAAAAACTGTTTTTT.

The chain carries TRBV6-5 and TRBJ1-2; D ambiguous. Trimming removed 6 bases from V and 8 bases from J, with 10 bases in between. CDR1 MNHEY and CDR2 SVGAGI come from the germline V gene. The CDR3 sequence is 11 residues long. DNA for the CDR3: TGTGCCAGCAGAGAGACAAGGGGCTACACCTTC. Translated, it gives CASRETRGYTF.

The rearrangement uses TRBV2 and TRBJ1-2; 7 bases line up with TRBD1. Unmatched junction bases numbered 15, after V lost 3 bases and J lost 8 bases. Germline-derived CDR1 and CDR2 are SNHLY and FYNNEI. The length of the CDR3 is 16 residues. The CDR3 region is CASSDLLQGIGLGYTF. Written as DNA, the CDR3 is TGTGCCAGCAGTGATCTTCTACAGGGGATTGGATTGGGCTACACCTTC.

V is TRBV29-1 and J is TRBJ1-1; 10 nucleotides line up with TRBD1. The CDR3 loop spans 13 amino acids. V was pared by 7 bases and J by 6 bases, with 8 bases of the junction left unmatched. The V gene's germline CDR1 is SQVTM and CDR2 ANQGSEA. This CDR3 reads CSARDRGGPEAFF. The CDR3 DNA is TGCAGCGCCCGGGACAGGGGTGGGCCTGAAGCTTTCTTT.

The J gene is TRBJ1-3, the V gene TRBV19; D is unclear. V was clipped by 8 bases and J by 5 bases, with 16 bases between them. Germline CDR1 is LNHDA and CDR2 is SQIVND (reference sequence). This CDR3 is 14 amino acids long. The CDR3 DNA is TGTGCCAGTCTTCGCCGGGGAGAACGAAACACCATATATTTT. It encodes CASLRRGERNTIYF.

CDR3 DNA sequence: TGCGCCAGCAGCTCAGGCGCTGGGGCCAAAAACATTCAGTACTTC. Amino acid sequence: CASSSGAGAKNIQYF. The V call is TRBV5-1, the J call TRBJ2-4; D is ambiguous. With 3 bases removed from V and 1 base from J, the gap between germline ends came to 11 bases. From germline, CDR1 is SGHRS and CDR2 YFSETQ. The CDR3 sequence is 15 residues long.

The chain employs TRBV20-1 and TRBJ1-2, with D perhaps TRBD1 (5 bases). The CDR3 is made up of 11 amino acids. Germline CDR1 DFQATT, CDR2 SNEGSKA (reference sequence). V gave up 5 bases and J gave up 4 bases, with 8 bases separating them. The CDR3 here is CSAPDSYGYTF. CDR3 coding DNA: TGCAGTGCTCCTGACAGCTATGGCTACACCTTC.

The chain uses TRBV28 and TRBJ2-3; D perhaps matches TRBD2 (6 bases). From germline, CDR1 is MDHEN and CDR2 SYDVKM. Between the trimmed V and J ends, which lost 9 bases and 1 base, there was a span of 8 bases. CDR3 length: 12 residues. CDR3 in DNA: TGTGCCAGTGCTAGCGGCACAGATACGCAGTATTTT. This translates into CASASGTDTQYF.

The V and J genes are TRBV4-1 and TRBJ1-3; D not resolved. The CDR3 runs to 14 residues. Trimming left V 9 bases short and J 3 bases short, with 15 bases between. Germline loops: CDR1 MGHRA, CDR2 YSYEKL. The CDR3, as DNA: TGCGCCAGTTACGACTTTCCTCATGGAAACACCATATATTTT. Its protein is CASYDFPHGNTIYF.

The chain recombines TRBV10-3 with TRBJ2-7; the match to TRBD2 covers 10 bases. CDR1 and CDR2 from the germline V gene are ENHRY and SYGVKD. J was trimmed by 6 bases and V by 1 base; bases with no gene match: 12. CDR3 length: 17 residues. CDR3 sequence: CAISEFILAGGKGEQYF. CDR3 DNA sequence: TGTGCCATCAGTGAGTTCATATTAGCGGGAGGTAAGGGCGAGCAGTACTTC.

DNA of the CDR3: TGCGCCAGCAGCGGGGGGACAGGGGGCTCCTATAATTCACCCCTCCACTTT. This translates into CASSGGTGGSYNSPLHF. The chain uses TRBV5-1 and TRBJ1-6, with 11 bases aligning to TRBD1. The J segment lost 0 bases and the V segment lost 4 bases, leaving 3 bases of the junction unmatched. In germline, CDR1 is SGHRS, CDR2 YFSETQ. This CDR3 has 17 residues.

The genes are TRBV19 and TRBJ1-2; D may be TRBD1 (5 bases). The CDR3 is made up of 14 amino acids. V was cut by 5 bases and J by 5 bases, with 15 bases left in between. CDR1 and CDR2 (germline): LNHDA, SQIVND (reference sequence). DNA for the CDR3: TGTGCCAGTAGTGTCCGGACAACTGGGTATGGCTACACCTTC. Its protein is CASSVRTTGYGYTF.

The chain has TRBV28 and TRBJ2-3, with a possible D match to TRBD2 (6 bases). Looked up from germline, CDR1 is MDHEN and CDR2 is SYDVKM. This CDR3 has 17 residues. Trimming removed 5 bases at V and 4 bases at J, with 22 bases between. In DNA, the CDR3 is TGTGCCAGCAGTACCTGGGCGAGGAGGGGAAGGGCAGATACGCAGTATTTT. It translates to CASSTWARRGRADTQYF.

V gene TRBV7-8 combines with J gene TRBJ1-1; weak D call: TRBD1 (6 bases). This CDR3 is 13 amino acids long. Per germline, CDR1 SGHVS and CDR2 FQNEAQ. V shed 1 base and J shed 8 bases, with 11 bases lying between them. The CDR3 bases are TGTGCCAGCAGCTTAGTAGACGGGACAGAAGCTTTCTTT. This sequence encodes CASSLVDGTEAFF.

J is TRBJ2-1 and V is TRBV4-1; the match to TRBD1 covers 7 bases. Germline CDR1 MGHRA, CDR2 YSYEKL. Trimming cost V 3 bases and J 0 bases; bases outside gene matches: 11. This CDR3 comprises 18 residues. CDR3 region: CASSHTIIRGSSYNEQFF. CDR3 bases: TGCGCCAGCAGCCATACTATTATCAGGGGGAGCTCCTACAATGAGCAGTTCTTC.

This clone was recorded a few times. This rearrangement joins TRBV11-2 to TRBJ1-3; D perhaps matches TRBD1 (6 bases). Germline CDR1 reads SGHAT; CDR2 reads FQNNGV. Trimming cost V 5 bases and J 2 bases, with 13 bases left between them. This CDR3 region has 15 residues. The CDR3: CASSLRSGAGNTIYF. For the CDR3, the DNA is TGTGCCAGCAGCCTCCGGTCAGGGGCTGGAAACACCATATATTTT.

J is TRBJ2-3 and V is TRBV5-1; the match to TRBD2 covers 8 bases. CDR1 is SGHRS and CDR2 is YFSETQ in the germline V gene. Trimming took 0 bases from V and 1 from J; bases not matched to a gene: 7. This CDR3 comprises 17 residues. The CDR3 here is CASSLGPQLAGTDTQYF. The CDR3 region has the DNA TGCGCCAGCAGCTTGGGGCCCCAACTAGCGGGCACAGATACGCAGTATTTT.

The gene calls are TRBV7-2 and TRBJ1-2; 7 bases line up with TRBD1. The V and J ends lost 1 base and 4 bases, in that order; junction bases with no gene match: 0. The CDR3 contains 13 residues. Germline CDR1 and CDR2: SGHTA and FQGNSA. The CDR3 bases are TGTGCCAGCAGCTTAGGGGACAGCTATGGCTACACCTTC. Residues: CASSLGDSYGYTF.

The chain is built from TRBV28 and TRBJ1-5; TRBD1 matches at 9 bases. Germline CDR1 and CDR2: MDHEN and SYDVKM. This CDR3 spans 15 amino acids. V was clipped by 4 bases and J by 6 bases; unmatched bases: 7. The CDR3 DNA reads as TGTGCCAGCAGTTCCCCACAGGGGGCAGCTCAGCCCCAGCATTTT. Protein product: CASSSPQGAAQPQHF.

The chain employs TRBV6-5 and TRBJ2-2, with 8 bases matching TRBD2. The CDR3 is 15 amino acids. J gave up 1 base and V 7 bases, and 5 bases lay outside the gene matches. Germline lookup yields CDR1 MNHEY and CDR2 SVGAGI. DNA of the CDR3: TGTGCCAGCAAGTTTAGCGGGGTGAACACCGGGGAGCTGTTTTTT. It specifies CASKFSGVNTGELFF.

This rearrangement joins TRBV3-1 (or the pseudogene TRBV3-2) to TRBJ2-1; the D is unclear. The CDR3 totals 11 residues. Trimming pared 4 bases from V and 12 bases from J, leaving 10 bases between. Germline lookup yields CDR1 LGHDT and CDR2 YNNKEL (reference sequence). The CDR3: CASSRGNWQFF. The CDR3 DNA reads as TGTGCCAGCAGCCGCGGTAATTGGCAGTTCTTC.

The chain recombines TRBV19 with TRBJ2-7; 10 bases fit TRBD1. Trimming at V came to 5 bases and at J to 2 bases, leaving 6 bases not matched to a gene. The CDR3 sequence is 15 residues long. Looked up from germline, CDR1 is LNHDA and CDR2 is SQIVND (reference sequence). Here the CDR3 DNA reads TGTGCCAGTAGTCGGTCGACAGGGGGCGCCTACGAGCAGTACTTC. It is translated as CASSRSTGGAYEQYF.

Regarding this clone: The identical CDR3 is also encoded by other nucleotide sequences in the sample. The chain employs TRBV5-5 and TRBJ1-1, with 9 bases aligning to TRBD1. Germline V gene lookup returns CDR1 SGHKS and CDR2 YYEKEE (reference sequence). The trim removed 0 bases at V and 0 bases at J, leaving 3 bases unmatched. This CDR3 has 16 amino acids. CDR3 nucleotide sequence: TGTGCCAGCAGCTTGGGACAGGGGGTGATGAACACTGAAGCTTTCTTT. Translation gives CASSLGQGVMNTEAFF.

This clone has a single count. The chain employs TRBV6-1 and TRBJ1-5; D is uncertain. This CDR3 comprises 14 residues. Per germline, CDR1 MNHNS and CDR2 SASEGT. The V end lost 2 bases, the J end lost 2 bases, and 7 bases lay between the germline ends. For the CDR3, the DNA is TGTGCCAGCAGTGAAACTAGGGGCAATCAGCCCCAGCATTTT. This gives the protein CASSETRGNQPQHF.

The chain combines TRBV24-1 with TRBJ1-2; 10 bases agree with TRBD1. The CDR3 sequence is 16 residues long. Germline V CDR1 and CDR2: KGHDR, SFDVKD. V was clipped by 3 bases and J by 4 bases; unmatched bases: 7. CDR3 DNA sequence: TGTGCCACCAGTGATGACCGACAGGGGGCAATCTATGGCTACACCTTC. This encodes CATSDDRQGAIYGYTF.

The CDR3 region is CASSEATGGSWETQYF. The DNA of the CDR3 is TGTGCCAGCAGTGAAGCGACCGGCGGGAGTTGGGAGACCCAGTACTTC. The rearrangement uses TRBV6-1 and TRBJ2-5; 7 nucleotides line up with TRBD2. CDR3 length: 16 amino acids. The V gene end was trimmed by 0 bases and the J gene end by 5 bases; junction bases not matched to a gene: 9. Germline V CDR1 and CDR2: MNHNS, SASEGT.

This chain connects TRBV5-1 to TRBJ2-1, with no clear D. Germline V lookup: CDR1 SGHRS, CDR2 YFSETQ. The V end was cut by 1 base, the J end by 0 bases, with 17 bases between. This CDR3 comprises 18 residues. The CDR3 DNA reads TGCGCCAGCAGCTTGCTCGCCTTGCGCTTGAGCTCCTACAATGAGCAGTTCTTC. Translated: CASSLLALRLSSYNEQFF.